This is a list of T cell receptor beta chains from one sample in a study of T-cell reconstitution after alpha-beta-depleted transplantation in children. TCRdb recomputed calls from the PCR reads with MiXCR, one row per CDR3 protein. The data hold about 690,000 distinct CDR3 sequences, with 16% observed a single time. This sample comprised PBMCs from the stem cell graft donor, obtained from the stem cell graft. All receptors derive from a human donor who donated a stem cell graft to a child with acute myeloid leukemia. Each CDR3 is given with its conserved first and last residue. D genes are given only for firm matches. Size is omitted from some rows. Given values are once, few, many or a class for expanded clones.

J	size	V	D	DNA	CDR3
TRBJ2-1	NA	TRBV11-2	NA	TGTGCCAGCAGCCCATCGGGGGATGACCAGTTCTTC	CASSPSGDDQFF
TRBJ2-3	few	TRBV20-1	TRBD1	TGCAGTGCTACTAAGGGGACAGGGCATACAGATACGCAGTATTTT	CSATKGTGHTDTQYF
TRBJ1-2	NA	TRBV7-2	TRBD1	TGTGCCAGCAGCTCCCGGGGACAGGGGAACTATGGCTACACCTTC	CASSSRGQGNYGYTF
TRBJ2-2	NA	TRBV4-1	NA	TGCGCCAGCAGCCGCGACGTAGCGGCGAACACCGGGGAGCTGTTTTTT	CASSRDVAANTGELFF
TRBJ1-1	few	TRBV29-1	NA	TGCAGCGTTGAAGTCCCGGGAGAGCGGCGGGTTTATGACACTGAAGCTTTCTTT	CSVEVPGERRVYDTEAFF
TRBJ1-1	many	TRBV7-2	NA	TGTGCCAGCAGTCCCCGATCTGGGAACACTGAAGCTTTCTTT	CASSPRSGNTEAFF
TRBJ2-1	NA	TRBV29-1	TRBD1	TGCAGCGTTGAGGGACAGGGAGGGAAGGGTGAGCAGTTCTTC	CSVEGQGGKGEQFF
TRBJ2-7	few	TRBV7-9	NA	TGTGCCAGCAGCTTTGCCGGACTCATCCAGGACGAGCAGTACTTC	CASSFAGLIQDEQYF
TRBJ2-1	NA	TRBV24-1	TRBD1	TGTGCCACCAGTGATTTTGGACAGGTAGACAATGAGCAGTTCTTC	CATSDFGQVDNEQFF
TRBJ2-5	many	TRBV20-1	NA	TGCAGTGCTAGAGGTGACGGCCGGGTGTACTTC	CSARGDGRVYF
TRBJ2-1	many	TRBV12-3/TRBV12-4	TRBD2	TGTGCCAGCAGTTTCCCTAGCGGCTCCTACAATGAGCAGTTCTTC	CASSFPSGSYNEQFF
TRBJ1-3	few	TRBV28	NA	TGTGCCAGCAGTTTATCGTTGCCGTGGGTCGGAAACACCATATATTTT	CASSLSLPWVGNTIYF
TRBJ2-1	many	TRBV6-4	TRBD2	TGTGCCAGCAGTGCGCTAGCGGGGGGGAATGAGCAGTTCTTC	CASSALAGGNEQFF
TRBJ2-3	few	TRBV5-5	TRBD2	TGTGCCAGCAGCCACCTTGGCGGGGGGTACACAGATACGCAGTATTTT	CASSHLGGGYTDTQYF
TRBJ2-1	many	TRBV9	TRBD1	TGTGCCAGCAGCGTTCGGACAGGGGATCTTAATGAGCAGTTCTTC	CASSVRTGDLNEQFF
TRBJ2-3	few	TRBV20-1	TRBD2	TGCAGTGCCCGCCTGGGCGGGGGAGGAGATACGCAGTATTTT	CSARLGGGGDTQYF
TRBJ2-1	NA	TRBV5-1	NA	TGCGCCAGCAGCCAAGACCACAATGAGCAGTTCTTC	CASSQDHNEQFF
TRBJ2-1	many	TRBV11-1	NA	TGTGCCAGCAGCTTATCCACCCCCATTTTGGAGGACTTCAATGAGCAGTTCTTC	CASSLSTPILEDFNEQFF
TRBJ2-4	NA	TRBV7-8	NA	TGTGCCAGCAGCCGTCGCCGGGCCGCCCGGGACATTCAGTACTTC	CASSRRRAARDIQYF
TRBJ1-5	NA	TRBV7-9	TRBD1	TGTGCCAGCAGCCCTACGGGACAGAACGGTCAGCCCCAGCATTTT	CASSPTGQNGQPQHF
TRBJ2-3	few	TRBV7-2	TRBD2	TGTGCCAGCAGCTCCACCATAGCGGGGGGGCTGGATACGCAGTATTTT	CASSSTIAGGLDTQYF
TRBJ2-3	many	TRBV5-1	NA	TGCGCCAGCAGCTTGGACAGTTCTCGCACAGATACGCAGTATTTT	CASSLDSSRTDTQYF
TRBJ2-5	NA	TRBV5-1	NA	TGCGCCAGCAGCAGGAGGGGGGTTGAGACCCAGTACTTC	CASSRRGVETQYF
TRBJ1-5	few	TRBV11-2	TRBD1	TGTGCCAGCAGCCCACTCCCGGGACAGGTTTGGGGCAATCAGCCCCAGCATTTT	CASSPLPGQVWGNQPQHF
TRBJ1-2	NA	TRBV4-3	TRBD1	TGCGCCAGCAGCCAAGATAGAGGGGGCGCTAGCAATGGCTACACCTTC	CASSQDRGGASNGYTF
TRBJ2-5	many	TRBV10-3	TRBD2	TGTGCCATCAGTGCCTCGGGAGGAGAGACCCAGTACTTC	CAISASGGETQYF
TRBJ2-3	NA	TRBV9	NA	TGTGCCAGCAGCGTTGGTGCCTCTGATACGCAGTATTTT	CASSVGASDTQYF
TRBJ1-2	NA	TRBV6-5	NA	TGTGCCAGCAGTTACTCGAATCCCATCTTGGATGGCTACACCTTC	CASSYSNPILDGYTF
TRBJ2-7	many	TRBV5-1	NA	TGCGCCAGCAGCTTTACAGGAGTTACCTACGAGCAGTACTTC	CASSFTGVTYEQYF
TRBJ2-3	many	TRBV7-2	TRBD2	TGTGCCAGCAGCTTAAGCGGGGGGGCCCCAGATACGCAGTATTTT	CASSLSGGAPDTQYF
TRBJ2-7	few	TRBV21-1	NA	NA	CASSKVGSGSYEQYF
TRBJ1-5	NA	TRBV20-1	NA	TGCAGTGCTAGATCGGGCAGAGTTGGCAATCAGCCCCAGCATTTT	CSARSGRVGNQPQHF
TRBJ2-2	NA	TRBV28	TRBD2	TGTGCCAGCAGTTTATCAGCGGGGGGGCCATCATCGACCGGGGAGCTGTTTTTT	CASSLSAGGPSSTGELFF
TRBJ2-1	NA	TRBV7-2	NA	TGTGCCAGCAGCCCGGCGGCCTACTCCTACAATGAGCAGTTCTTC	CASSPAAYSYNEQFF
TRBJ2-4	NA	TRBV5-1	TRBD1	TGCGCCAGCAGCCTAGGACAGGGAAGTGACATTCAGTACTTC	CASSLGQGSDIQYF
TRBJ2-3	many	TRBV15	TRBD2	TGTGCCACCAGCGCCCGACTAGCGGGGGGTAGCACAGATACGCAGTATTTT	CATSARLAGGSTDTQYF
TRBJ1-6	few	TRBV5-1	NA	TGCGCCAGCAGCCTCGGAGAGGGCCTTTTTAATTCACCCCTCCACTTT	CASSLGEGLFNSPLHF
TRBJ1-5	many	TRBV5-6	TRBD1	TGTGCCAGCAGCTCCTGGGACAGCTCCAATCAGCCCCAGCATTTT	CASSSWDSSNQPQHF
TRBJ1-2	few	TRBV18	NA	TGTGCCAGCTCACCCTCCGGGACTCGTGGCTACACCTTC	CASSPSGTRGYTF
TRBJ1-5	many	TRBV20-1	TRBD1	TGCAGTGCTAGACCCAACAGGGGGAACAATCAGCCCCAGCATTTT	CSARPNRGNNQPQHF
TRBJ2-1	many	TRBV5-6	TRBD2	TGTGCCAGCAGCTTGGAGGGTCTAGCGGGCTACAATGAGCAGTTCTTC	CASSLEGLAGYNEQFF
TRBJ1-4	NA	TRBV25-1	NA	TGTGCCAGCAGTGAATTGCCCAAGGGAAGTTCAACTAATGAAAAACTGTTTTTT	CASSELPKGSSTNEKLFF
TRBJ1-5	many	TRBV6-1	TRBD1	TGTGCCAGCAGTGCCACAGGGGGACAGCCCCAGCATTTT	CASSATGGQPQHF
TRBJ2-7	NA	TRBV20-1	TRBD1	TGCAGTGCTAGTGACGGGACAGGGGGATTCGAGCAGTACTTC	CSASDGTGGFEQYF
TRBJ2-5	few	TRBV7-9	TRBD2	TGTGCCAGCAGTCCACGCGGACTAGAGGACCAAGAGACCCAGTACTTC	CASSPRGLEDQETQYF